The 6 T cell receptor beta chains below all came from one sample that was sequenced in a study of beta chain features in type 1 diabetes (dated by TCRdb to 2017 to 2018). What the work shows at the level of the full study, not this receptor alone: Type 1 diabetes patients showed a moderate but significant shortening of TCRB CDR3 length in all four CD4+ subsets.

Libraries were prepared through the immunoSEQ multiplex PCR assay. The entire amount of isolated RNA was reverse transcribed using the High Capacity cDNA Reverse Transcription Kit, so the sequenced TCRB transcripts were expressed ones. The source is immuneACCESS, and TCRdb retained only in-frame sequences with V and J called. Part of the clones is not carried over; for the studies checked, unresolved V genes explain less than half of this, and the remainder is unexplained. For this sample the table gives about 700,000 clones, of which roughly 13% were detected only once. The ten top clones hold about 0.02% of the sample. Their target antigens are unknown. Sequenced sample: naive CD4+ T cells from blood. The cell subset or site label corresponds to: true naive CD4+ T cells. The receptor source for this set is a man aged 18 to 30 with type 1 diabetes.

This clone was seen more than once but under ten times. The chain links TRBV19 to TRBJ1-2, with 8 bases aligning to TRBD1. Looked up from germline, CDR1 is LNHDA and CDR2 is SQIVND (reference sequence). The CDR3 is 15 residues long. Losses at the gene ends were 1 base for V and 2 bases for J; bases not matched to a gene: 3. CDR3 sequence reads: CASSIAQGANYGYTF. The CDR3 DNA follows: TGTGCCAGTAGTATAGCCCAGGGGGCGAACTATGGCTACACCTTC.

This chain uses TRBV5-4 with TRBJ2-1, with no clear D. CDR3 length equals 12 residues. V shed 5 bases and J shed 1 base, with 4 bases lying between them. Germline V gene sequence: CDR1 SGHNT, CDR2 YYREEE (reference sequence). The chain's CDR3 is CASSQSYNEQFF. CDR3 nucleotides: TGTGCCAGCAGTCAGTCCTACAATGAGCAGTTCTTC.

This clone was detected only a few times. The chain has TRBV5-1 and TRBJ1-1; D gene ambiguous. The CDR3 spans 13 residues. V dropped 2 bases and J dropped 3 bases, with 8 bases sitting between them. Per the germline V gene, CDR1 is SGHRS and CDR2 is YFSETQ. The CDR3 DNA is TGCGCCAGCAGCTTCCTTTCGGACACTGAAGCTTTCTTT. Its translation is CASSFLSDTEAFF.

The J gene is TRBJ2-1, the V gene TRBV10-3, with a possible D match to TRBD2 (6 bases). CDR1 ENHRY and CDR2 SYGVKD come from the germline V gene. CDR3 length equals 12 residues. The ends were cut back, 1 base at V and 8 bases at J, with 6 bases in the middle. CDR3 DNA: TGTGCCATCAGTGAGTGGGGGGATGAGCAGTTCTTC. Its translation: CAISEWGDEQFF.

V gene TRBV28 combines with J gene TRBJ1-1, with a possible D match to TRBD1 (5 bases). The CDR3 is 16 amino acids. CDR1 and CDR2 from the germline V gene are MDHEN and SYDVKM. The V gene lost 6 bases and the J gene lost 4 bases, with 21 bases spanning the gap. The DNA of the CDR3 is TGTGCCAGCAGCATAAAGCGGACAACCCGGGGCACTGAAGCTTTCTTT. Translation gives CASSIKRTTRGTEAFF.

This clone was found a few times. Different DNA sequences within this sample yield the same CDR3. The chain employs TRBV30 and TRBJ1-4; D is unclear. The germline V and J ends were trimmed by 0 bases and 8 bases, with 4 bases remaining between them. Germline V CDR1 and CDR2: GTSNPN, SVGIG (reference sequence). The CDR3 length is 11 residues. CDR3 sequence: CAWSVGEKLFF. CDR3 coding DNA: TGTGCCTGGAGTGTAGGGGAAAAACTGTTTTTT.